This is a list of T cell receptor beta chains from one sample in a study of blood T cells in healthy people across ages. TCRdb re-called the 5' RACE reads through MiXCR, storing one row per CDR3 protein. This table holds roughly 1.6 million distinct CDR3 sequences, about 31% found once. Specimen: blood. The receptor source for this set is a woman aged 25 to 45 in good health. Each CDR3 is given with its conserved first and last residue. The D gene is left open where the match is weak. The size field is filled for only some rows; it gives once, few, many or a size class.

CDR3 protein: CASSSRAGGRWGAQYF; CDR3 DNA: TGTGCCAGCAGCAGCCGAGCAGGGGGCCGGTGGGGGGCCCAGTACTTC; clone size: once; D gene: TRBD1; V gene: TRBV9; J gene: TRBJ2-5
CDR3 protein: CSASIVGTNEQFF; CDR3 DNA: TGCAGTGCTAGTATTGTTGGGACTAATGAGCAGTTCTTC; clone size: few; D gene: NA; V gene: TRBV20-1; J gene: TRBJ2-1
CDR3 protein: CASSAQGSTDTQYF; CDR3 DNA: TGTGCCAGCAGCGCCCAGGGGAGCACAGATACGCAGTATTTT; clone size: few; D gene: NA; V gene: TRBV9; J gene: TRBJ2-3
CDR3 protein: CASSNQVIPRDRRRNYNSPLHF; CDR3 DNA: TGTGCCAGCAGCAACCAAGTTATTCCCCGGGACAGAAGAAGAAATTATAATTCACCCCTCCACTTT; clone size: NA; D gene: NA; V gene: TRBV21-1; J gene: TRBJ1-6
CDR3 protein: CASSLDANNYNEQFF; CDR3 DNA: TGTGCCAGCAGCTTAGATGCTAACAACTACAATGAGCAGTTCTTC; clone size: NA; D gene: NA; V gene: TRBV11-2; J gene: TRBJ2-1
CDR3 protein: CASSVREGGTDTQYF; CDR3 DNA: TGTGCCAGCAGCGTGCGGGAGGGGGGCACAGATACGCAGTATTTT; clone size: NA; D gene: TRBD2; V gene: TRBV9; J gene: TRBJ2-3
CDR3 protein: CASTFRGGGYTF; CDR3 DNA: TGTGCCAGCACCTTCAGGGGAGGTGGCTACACCTTC; clone size: few; D gene: NA; V gene: TRBV12-3/TRBV12-4; J gene: TRBJ1-2
CDR3 protein: CSAVGTDTGELFF; CDR3 DNA: TGCAGCGCCGTGGGGACGGACACCGGGGAGCTGTTTTTT; clone size: few; D gene: NA; V gene: TRBV29-1; J gene: TRBJ2-2
CDR3 protein: CASSTEPASSYNEQFF; CDR3 DNA: TGTGCCAGCAGCACTGAGCCAGCAAGCTCCTACAATGAGCAGTTCTTC; clone size: NA; D gene: NA; V gene: TRBV13; J gene: TRBJ2-1
CDR3 protein: CSAPGLAGGLTSTDTQYF; CDR3 DNA: TGCAGTGCCCCGGGACTAGCGGGGGGACTTACTAGCACAGATACGCAGTATTTT; clone size: NA; D gene: TRBD2; V gene: TRBV20-1; J gene: TRBJ2-3
CDR3 protein: CASSLGSGGKVNYGYTF; CDR3 DNA: TGTGCCAGCAGCTTAGGGTCAGGGGGCAAAGTTAACTATGGCTACACCTTC; clone size: NA; D gene: TRBD1; V gene: TRBV7-2; J gene: TRBJ1-2